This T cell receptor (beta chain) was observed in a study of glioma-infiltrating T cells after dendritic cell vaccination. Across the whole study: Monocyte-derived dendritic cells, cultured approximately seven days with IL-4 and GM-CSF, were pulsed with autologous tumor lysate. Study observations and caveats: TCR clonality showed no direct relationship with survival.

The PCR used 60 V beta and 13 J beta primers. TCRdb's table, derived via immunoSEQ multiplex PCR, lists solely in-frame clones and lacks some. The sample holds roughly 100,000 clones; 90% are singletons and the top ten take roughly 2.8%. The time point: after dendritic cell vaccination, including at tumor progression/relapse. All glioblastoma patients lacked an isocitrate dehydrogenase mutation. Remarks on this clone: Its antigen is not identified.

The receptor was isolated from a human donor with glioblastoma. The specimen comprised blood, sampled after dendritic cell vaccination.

CDR3 residues: CAISKDSTEAFF. The DNA of the CDR3 is TGTGCCATCAGCAAAGATAGCACTGAAGCTTTCTTT. The chain is built from TRBV10-3 and TRBJ1-1; D not certain. Per the germline V gene, CDR1 is ENHRY and CDR2 is SYGVKD. CDR3 length: 12 residues. The V and J ends lost 6 bases and 4 bases respectively, with 9 bases between them.